One sample yielded the 27 T cell receptor beta chains listed below, sequenced in a study of control samples from healthy donors and cancer patients. Libraries were prepared by immunoSEQ multiplex PCR; TCRdb keeps only in-frame clonotypes and omits some of them. Among some 130,000 clones listed, roughly 91% were seen once. Sequencing was performed on PBMCs. The receptors stem from a man aged 50 to 60 with head and neck cancer.

The chain links TRBV12-5 to TRBJ2-7; tentatively, D is TRBD2 (6 bases). Trimming took off 3 bases at V and 2 bases at J, with 8 bases between the two ends. The CDR3 is 13 amino acids. CDR1 is LGHNT, CDR2 FRNRAP, per germline. The CDR3 is CASGFGGTYEQYF. CDR3 DNA: TGTGCTAGTGGTTTTGGGGGGACCTACGAGCAGTACTTC.

The chain joins TRBV20-1 to TRBJ1-2, with D tentatively TRBD1 (5 bases). Trimming took off 3 bases at V and 3 bases at J, with 8 bases between the two ends. CDR1 DFQATT and CDR2 SNEGSKA come from the germline V gene (reference sequence). The CDR3 consists of 12 residues. The CDR3 DNA sequence: TGCAGTGCTAGTGGGGGGTACTATGGCTACACCTTC. It is translated as CSASGGYYGYTF.

The chain employs TRBV4-2 and TRBJ2-3, with D possibly being TRBD2 (6 bases). Trimming removed 2 bases from V and 0 bases from J, with 15 bases in between. The CDR3 totals 17 residues. Germline lookup yields CDR1 LGHNA and CDR2 YNFKEQ. DNA for the CDR3: TGTGCCAGCAGCCAACCGCGGGGTATGGCTAGCACAGATACGCAGTATTTT. Protein: CASSQPRGMASTDTQYF.

The chain combines TRBV4-2 with TRBJ1-2; weak D call: TRBD1 (6 bases). CDR3 length: 16 amino acids. Germline loops: CDR1 LGHNA, CDR2 YNFKEQ. The V end was cut by 1 base, the J end by 3 bases, with 15 bases between. DNA of the CDR3: TGTGCCAGCAGCCAAGTCCCGTGGGGGGCGGACTATGGCTACACCTTC. Translation: CASSQVPWGADYGYTF.

CDR3 DNA sequence: TGTGCCAGTAGTACCAGGGGAGTCGATCAGCCCCAGCATTTT. Translating it yields CASSTRGVDQPQHF. The rearrangement links TRBV19 to TRBJ1-5; maybe TRBD1 (6 bases). Germline CDR1 LNHDA, CDR2 SQIVND (reference sequence). V lost 4 bases and J lost 5, with 12 bases in between. The CDR3 runs to 14 residues. Full variable domain (outside the CDR3, taken from reference TRBV19 and TRBJ1-5): DGGITQSPKYLFRKEGQNVTLSCEQNLNHDAMYWYRQDPGQGLRLIYYSQIVNDFQKGDIAEGYSVSREKKESFPLTVTSAQKNPTAFYLCASSTRGVDQPQHFGDGTRLSIL.

The rearrangement joins TRBV4-3 to TRBJ2-7; no clear D gene. The V end was cut by 3 bases, the J end by 5 bases, with 11 bases between. Per germline, CDR1 LGHNA and CDR2 YSLEER. This CDR3 is 13 amino acids long. Here the CDR3 DNA reads TGCGCCAGCAGCCAGTTGCTTAGGGACGAGCAGTACTTC. It is translated as CASSQLLRDEQYF.

The CDR3: CASSPSRSGGAPNNSPLHF. The CDR3 DNA reads as TGCGCCAGCAGTCCTTCGAGGTCCGGCGGGGCCCCCAATAATTCACCCCTCCACTTT. This chain connects TRBV23-1 to TRBJ1-6; the D gene is possibly TRBD1 (5 bases). TRBV23-1 is designated an ORF whose function remains uncertain. V gave up 4 bases and J gave up 5 bases, with 24 bases separating them. The CDR3 contains 19 residues.

The V and J genes are TRBV24-1 and TRBJ1-4, with 9 bases lining up with TRBD1. V was clipped by 3 bases and J by 7 bases; unmatched bases: 5. This CDR3 contains 15 residues. Germline CDR1 KGHDR, CDR2 SFDVKD. The CDR3 is CATSDRGQGVEKLFF. CDR3 DNA sequence: TGTGCCACCAGTGATAGGGGACAGGGAGTTGAAAAACTGTTTTTT.

This chain joins TRBV12-3 or TRBV12-4 and TRBJ2-2; the D is unclear. The CDR3 totals 13 residues. Trimming stripped 5 bases from V and 6 bases from J, with 10 bases between. The CDR3: CASSPQFAGELFF. The DNA of the CDR3 is TGTGCCAGCAGTCCCCAATTCGCCGGGGAGCTGTTTTTT.

The V and J genes are TRBV19 and TRBJ1-4; 8 nucleotides match TRBD1. Losses at the gene ends were 6 bases for V and 3 bases for J; bases not matched to a gene: 3. The CDR3 has 14 amino acids. Germline CDR1 LNHDA, CDR2 SQIVND (reference sequence). The CDR3 loop reads CASRQGASNEKLFF. DNA for the CDR3: TGTGCCAGTAGGCAGGGGGCGTCTAATGAAAAACTGTTTTTT. Looking up the rest from reference TRBV19 and TRBJ1-4 gives the full variable domain: DGGITQSPKYLFRKEGQNVTLSCEQNLNHDAMYWYRQDPGQGLRLIYYSQIVNDFQKGDIAEGYSVSREKKESFPLTVTSAQKNPTAFYLCASRQGASNEKLFFGSGTQLSVL.

The chain carries TRBV9 and TRBJ2-3, with 9 bases fitting TRBD2. V lost 3 bases and J lost 0; bases outside the gene matches: 11. This CDR3 contains 18 residues. The germline V gene has CDR1 SGDLS and CDR2 YYNGEE. DNA for the CDR3: TGTGCCAGCAGCGCCTTCCCGGGACTAGCTAGGAGCACAGATACGCAGTATTTT. It yields the protein CASSAFPGLARSTDTQYF.

The chain recombines TRBV19 with TRBJ1-5, with D uncertain. This CDR3 is 14 amino acids long. V was cut by 7 bases and J by 4 bases, with 14 bases left in between. Per the germline V gene, CDR1 is LNHDA and CDR2 is SQIVND (reference sequence). CDR3 nucleotide sequence: TGTGCCAGTACGGGCACGGGATTGAATCAGCCCCAGCATTTT. It yields the protein CASTGTGLNQPQHF.

This clone has more than one count but fewer than ten. This rearrangement joins TRBV11-2 to TRBJ2-3; 8 bases fit TRBD2. CDR3 length equals 16 residues. Germline assignment: CDR1 SGHAT and CDR2 FQNNGV. After removal of 4 bases from V and 0 bases from J, the junction contained 6 bases not matched to a gene. CDR3 DNA sequence: TGTGCCAGCAGCTCCCCGGGGGGGGTTAGCACAGATACGCAGTATTTT. Its translation: CASSSPGGVSTDTQYF.

CDR3 residues: CASSLVVGNYGYTF. The CDR3 DNA reads as TGCGCCAGCAGCTTGGTTGTAGGGAACTATGGCTACACCTTC. V usage is TRBV5-1 and J usage is TRBJ1-2; D is unresolved. Trimming removed 0 bases at V and 2 bases at J, with 8 bases between. The CDR3 runs 14 residues. Looked up from germline, CDR1 is SGHRS and CDR2 is YFSETQ.

This chain links TRBV18 with TRBJ1-1; unclear D gene. The germline V and J ends were trimmed by 1 base and 0 bases, with 9 bases remaining between them. The length of the CDR3 is 15 residues. Germline-derived CDR1 and CDR2 are KGHSH and LQKENI. This CDR3 is CASSPQEGLNTEAFF. CDR3 DNA: TGTGCCAGCTCACCACAGGAGGGCCTGAACACTGAAGCTTTCTTT. Drawing the rest from reference TRBV18 and TRBJ1-1, the complete variable domain is NAGVMQNPRHLVRRRGQEARLRCSPMKGHSHVYWYRQLPEEGLKFMVYLQKENIIDESGMPKERFSAEFPKEGPSILRIQQVVRGDSAAYFCASSPQEGLNTEAFFGQGTRLTVV.

This chain links TRBV12-3 or TRBV12-4 with TRBJ2-7; unclear D gene. V was shortened by 1 base and J by 5 bases, with 0 bases between the two germline ends. The length of the CDR3 is 10 residues. CDR3 amino acids: CASSLDEQYF. The CDR3 DNA reads TGTGCCAGCAGTTTAGACGAGCAGTACTTC.

The CDR3 DNA is TGTGCCAGCGTAGACGGTCCTGGAAACACCATATATTTT. It translates to CASVDGPGNTIYF. The V call is TRBV6-5, the J call TRBJ1-3, with no clear D. The CDR3 runs 13 residues. Trimming cost V 8 bases and J 2 bases, with 10 bases left between them. Germline lookup yields CDR1 MNHEY and CDR2 SVGAGI.

The chain carries TRBV12-3 or TRBV12-4 and TRBJ2-7, with D possibly TRBD1 on 5 matching bases. The CDR3 has 13 residues. Trimming left V 5 bases short and J 4 bases short, with 12 bases between. As DNA, the CDR3 is TGTGCCAGCAGTCCAACGACAGAATACGAGCAGTACTTC. This translates into CASSPTTEYEQYF.

This clone was picked up a small number of times. This sequence joins TRBV6-5 and TRBJ1-4; maybe TRBD1 (6 bases). Trimming took 0 bases from V and 8 from J, leaving 16 bases between them. Looked up from germline, CDR1 is MNHEY and CDR2 is SVGAGI. The CDR3 has 16 amino acids. CDR3 amino acids: CASSYSLSRGGEKLFF. The CDR3 DNA reads TGTGCCAGCAGTTACTCGCTTAGCAGGGGTGGCGAAAAACTGTTTTTT.

This rearrangement joins TRBV5-1 to TRBJ1-1; a weak D match, TRBD1 (6 bases). This CDR3 is 15 amino acids long. The V gene's germline CDR1 is SGHRS and CDR2 YFSETQ. The V end lost 4 bases, the J end lost 2 bases, and 15 bases lay between the germline ends. The CDR3 loop is CASSPRTVSNTEAFF. The CDR3 DNA reads TGCGCCAGCAGCCCCAGGACAGTTAGTAACACTGAAGCTTTCTTT.

J is TRBJ2-3 and V is TRBV4-2; D remains ambiguous. CDR1 and CDR2 (germline): LGHNA, YNFKEQ. Trimming took off 0 bases at V and 8 bases at J, with 9 bases between the two ends. There are 13 residues in the CDR3. CDR3: CASSQDDWSTQYF. The CDR3, as DNA: TGTGCCAGCAGCCAAGATGATTGGTCTACGCAGTATTTT.

This chain connects TRBV5-1 to TRBJ2-2, with D perhaps matching TRBD1 (5 bases). Germline-derived CDR1 and CDR2 are SGHRS and YFSETQ. This CDR3 is 15 amino acids long. V gave up 2 bases and J gave up 3 bases, with 11 bases separating them. CDR3 amino acids: CASSLGRVDTGELFF. CDR3 DNA sequence: TGCGCCAGCAGCTTAGGCAGGGTGGACACCGGGGAGCTGTTTTTT.

The chain is built from TRBV28 and TRBJ1-4; D perhaps matches TRBD1 (5 bases). Germline V gives CDR1 MDHEN, CDR2 SYDVKM. This CDR3 has 14 amino acids. Trimming took 3 bases from V and 10 from J, leaving 15 bases between them. The CDR3 sequence: CASSLGGSQRKLFF. CDR3 sequence (DNA): TGTGCCAGCAGTTTGGGGGGGTCCCAGAGAAAACTGTTTTTT.

V and J are TRBV5-4 and TRBJ2-5, with 12 bases identical to TRBD2. CDR1 and CDR2 (germline): SGHNT, YYREEE (reference sequence). This CDR3 is 16 amino acids long. J lost 1 base, V lost 4 bases, and 5 bases had no gene match. In DNA, the CDR3 is TGTGCCAGCAGCACGAGACTAGCGGGGGCCCAAGAGACCCAGTACTTC. It specifies CASSTRLAGAQETQYF.

This chain links TRBV6-5 with TRBJ2-5, with D possibly matching TRBD1 (5 bases). The germline V gene encodes CDR1 MNHEY and CDR2 SVGAGI. Trimming took off 2 bases at V and 9 bases at J, with 13 bases between the two ends. The CDR3 has 13 residues. The CDR3, as DNA: TGTGCCAGCAGTTACACCCTCGTAGGGGCCCAGTACTTC. It is translated as CASSYTLVGAQYF.

This chain links TRBV4-2 with TRBJ1-6; weak D call: TRBD1 (5 bases). The CDR3 length is 16 residues. Germline V gives CDR1 LGHNA, CDR2 YNFKEQ. Trimming took 3 bases from V and 14 from J, leaving 23 bases between them. This chain's CDR3 is CASSQFNWAPGDSLHF. The CDR3 bases are TGTGCCAGCAGCCAGTTTAATTGGGCCCCGGGGGATTCCCTCCACTTT.

This clone was detected once. V and J are TRBV6-5 and TRBJ2-7, with 8 bases lining up with TRBD2. Germline lookup yields CDR1 MNHEY and CDR2 SVGAGI. This CDR3 has 15 amino acids. The V segment lost 7 bases and the J segment 5 bases; nucleotides outside the gene matches: 13. CDR3 loop: CASTGDGLAGNEQYF. DNA for the CDR3: TGTGCCAGCACAGGAGACGGACTAGCTGGCAACGAGCAGTACTTC.